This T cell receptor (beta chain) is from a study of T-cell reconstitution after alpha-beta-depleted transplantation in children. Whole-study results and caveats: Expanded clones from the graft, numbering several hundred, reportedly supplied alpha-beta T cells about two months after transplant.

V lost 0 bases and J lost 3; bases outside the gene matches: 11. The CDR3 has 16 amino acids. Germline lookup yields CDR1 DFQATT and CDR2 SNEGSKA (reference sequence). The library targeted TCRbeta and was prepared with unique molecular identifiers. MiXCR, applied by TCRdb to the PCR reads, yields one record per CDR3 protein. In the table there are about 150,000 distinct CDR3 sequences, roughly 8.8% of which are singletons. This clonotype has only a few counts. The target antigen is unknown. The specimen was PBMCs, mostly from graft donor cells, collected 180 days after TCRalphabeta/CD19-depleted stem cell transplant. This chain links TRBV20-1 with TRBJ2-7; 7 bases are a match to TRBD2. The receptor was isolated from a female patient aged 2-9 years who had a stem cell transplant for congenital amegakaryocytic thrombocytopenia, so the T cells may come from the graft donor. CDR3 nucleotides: TGCAGTGCTAGAGATACCGGGGGGTTCGACTTCTACGAGCAGTACTTC. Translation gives CSARDTGGFDFYEQYF.